The source of this TCR beta chain is a study of T cells after yellow fever vaccination. This clonotype came up a few times. What it recognizes is unknown. Points from the study as a whole: Abundant clonotypes from the bulk population could contaminate FACS-sorted repertoires.

TCRdb independently ran MiXCR on the 5' RACE reads; one entry per CDR3 protein. In the table there are hundreds of thousands of distinct CDR3 sequences, around 12% of which are singletons. Germline-derived CDR1 and CDR2 are SGHDN and FVKESK. After removal of 11 bases from V and 5 bases from J, the junction contained 4 bases not matched to a gene. The length of the CDR3 is 11 residues. This chain joins TRBV14 and TRBJ2-5, with 8 bases lining up with TRBD1. The material sequenced was PBMCs, taken on the day of the yellow fever booster vaccination. This sequence originates from a man under 40 who received the YFV17D yellow fever vaccine. The CDR3 coding sequence is TGTGCCGGACAGGGAATGGAGACCCAGTACTTC. It specifies CAGQGMETQYF.